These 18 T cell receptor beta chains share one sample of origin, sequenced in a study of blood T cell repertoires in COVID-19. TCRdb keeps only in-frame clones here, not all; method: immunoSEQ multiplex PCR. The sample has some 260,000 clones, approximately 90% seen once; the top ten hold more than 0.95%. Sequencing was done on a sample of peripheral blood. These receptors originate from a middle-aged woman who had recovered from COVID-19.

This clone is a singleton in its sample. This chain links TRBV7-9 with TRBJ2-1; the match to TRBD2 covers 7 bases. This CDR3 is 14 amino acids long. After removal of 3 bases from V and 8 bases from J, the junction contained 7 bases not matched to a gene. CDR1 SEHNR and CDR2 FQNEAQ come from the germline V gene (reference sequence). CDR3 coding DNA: TGTGCCAGCAGCTTTCCGACTAGCCCCCATGAGCAGTTCTTC. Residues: CASSFPTSPHEQFF. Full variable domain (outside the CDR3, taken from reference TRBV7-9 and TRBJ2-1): DTGVSQNPRHKITKRGQNVTFRCDPISEHNRLYWYRQTLGQGPEFLTYFQNEAQLEKSRLLSDRFSAERPKGSFSTLEIQRTEQGDSAMYLCASSFPTSPHEQFFGPGTRLTVL.

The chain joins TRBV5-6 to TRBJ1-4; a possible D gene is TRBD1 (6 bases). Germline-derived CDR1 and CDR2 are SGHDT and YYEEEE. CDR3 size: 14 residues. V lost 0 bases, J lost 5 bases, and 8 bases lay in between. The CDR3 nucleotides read TGTGCCAGCAGCTTGGGGACAGTGAATGAAAAACTGTTTTTT. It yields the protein CASSLGTVNEKLFF.

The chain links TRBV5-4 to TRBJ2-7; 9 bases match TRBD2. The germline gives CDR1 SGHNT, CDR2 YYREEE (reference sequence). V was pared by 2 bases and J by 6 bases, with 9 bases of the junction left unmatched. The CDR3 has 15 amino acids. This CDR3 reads CASSLPTSGNTEQYF. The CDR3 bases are TGTGCCAGCAGCTTACCGACTAGCGGTAACACCGAGCAGTACTTC.

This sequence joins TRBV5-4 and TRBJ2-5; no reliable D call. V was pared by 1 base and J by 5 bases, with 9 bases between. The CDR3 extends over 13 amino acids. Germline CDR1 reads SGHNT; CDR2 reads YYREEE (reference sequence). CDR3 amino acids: CASSLPDLETQYF. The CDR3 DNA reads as TGTGCCAGCAGCTTGCCCGACTTGGAGACCCAGTACTTC. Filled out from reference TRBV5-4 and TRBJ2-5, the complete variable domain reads ETGVTQSPTHLIKTRGQQVTLRCSSQSGHNTVSWYQQALGQGPQFIFQYYREEENGRGNFPPRFSGLQFPNYSSELNVNALELDDSALYLCASSLPDLETQYFGPGTRLLVL.

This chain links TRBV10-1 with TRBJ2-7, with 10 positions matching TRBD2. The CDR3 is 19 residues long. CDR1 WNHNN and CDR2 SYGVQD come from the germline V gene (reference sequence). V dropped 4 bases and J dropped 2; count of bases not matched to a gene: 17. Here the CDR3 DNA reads TGCGCCAGCAGTGTGGCCGGGACTAGCGCTCCCCTATCAGCCTACGAGCAGTACTTC. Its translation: CASSVAGTSAPLSAYEQYF.

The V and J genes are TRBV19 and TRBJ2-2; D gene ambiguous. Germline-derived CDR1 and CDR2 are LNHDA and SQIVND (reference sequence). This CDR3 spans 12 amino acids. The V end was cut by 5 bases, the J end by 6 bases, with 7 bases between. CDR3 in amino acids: CASSPQSGELFF. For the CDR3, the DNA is TGTGCCAGTAGTCCACAGTCCGGGGAGCTGTTTTTT.

CDR3 in DNA: TGCGCCAGCAGCTTGGGGGGGGCGCTAGCGGGAGCGGGAGAGACCCAGTACTTC. This codes for CASSLGGALAGAGETQYF. V is TRBV5-1 and J is TRBJ2-5; 10 bases line up with TRBD2. V was clipped by 0 bases and J by 4 bases; unmatched bases: 12. The V gene's germline CDR1 is SGHRS and CDR2 YFSETQ. This CDR3 comprises 18 residues.

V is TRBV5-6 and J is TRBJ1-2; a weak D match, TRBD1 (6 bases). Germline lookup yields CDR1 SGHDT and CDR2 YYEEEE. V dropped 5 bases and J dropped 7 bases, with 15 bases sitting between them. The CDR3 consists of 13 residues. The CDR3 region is CASRAGRGGGYTF. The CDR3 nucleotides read TGTGCCAGCAGGGCGGGCAGGGGCGGTGGCTACACCTTC.

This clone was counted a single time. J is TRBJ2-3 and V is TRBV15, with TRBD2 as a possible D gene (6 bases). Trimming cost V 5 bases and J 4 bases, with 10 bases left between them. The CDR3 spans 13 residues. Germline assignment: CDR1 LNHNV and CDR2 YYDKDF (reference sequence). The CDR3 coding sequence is TGTGCCACCAGCCTACCGGGGGCAGATACGCAGTATTTT. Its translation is CATSLPGADTQYF.

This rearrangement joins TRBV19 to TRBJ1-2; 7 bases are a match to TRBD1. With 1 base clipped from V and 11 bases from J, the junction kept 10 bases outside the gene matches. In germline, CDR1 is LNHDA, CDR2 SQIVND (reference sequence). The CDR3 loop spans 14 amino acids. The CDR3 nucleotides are TGTGCCAGTAGTATAGCCCGGGAAGGGGGCCGGTACACCTTC. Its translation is CASSIAREGGRYTF.

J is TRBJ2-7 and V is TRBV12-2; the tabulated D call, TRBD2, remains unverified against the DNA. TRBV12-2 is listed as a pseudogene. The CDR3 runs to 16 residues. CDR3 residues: CASRLEGTSDTYEQYV. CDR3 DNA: TGTGCAAGTCGCTTAGAGGGGACTAGCGATACCTACGAGCAGTACGTC.

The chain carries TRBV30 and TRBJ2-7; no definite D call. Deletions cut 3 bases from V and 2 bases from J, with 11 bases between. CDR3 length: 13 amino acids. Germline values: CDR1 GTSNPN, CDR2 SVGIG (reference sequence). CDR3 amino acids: CAWRSGSPYEQYF. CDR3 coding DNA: TGTGCCTGGAGGTCGGGTTCCCCCTACGAGCAGTACTTC.

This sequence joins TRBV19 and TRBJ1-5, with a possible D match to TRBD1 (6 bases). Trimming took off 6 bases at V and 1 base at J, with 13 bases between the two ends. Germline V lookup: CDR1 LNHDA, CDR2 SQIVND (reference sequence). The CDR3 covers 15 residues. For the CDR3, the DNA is TGTGCCAGTAGGGCAGGGGACGCAAGCAATCAGCCCCAGCATTTT. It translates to CASRAGDASNQPQHF.

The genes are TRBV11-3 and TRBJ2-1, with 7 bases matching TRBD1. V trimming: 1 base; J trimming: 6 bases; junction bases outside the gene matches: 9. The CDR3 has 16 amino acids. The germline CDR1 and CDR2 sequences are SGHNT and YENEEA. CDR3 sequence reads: CASSLAGGVGSNEQFF. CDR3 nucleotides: TGTGCCAGCAGCTTAGCAGGGGGAGTGGGGTCCAATGAGCAGTTCTTC.

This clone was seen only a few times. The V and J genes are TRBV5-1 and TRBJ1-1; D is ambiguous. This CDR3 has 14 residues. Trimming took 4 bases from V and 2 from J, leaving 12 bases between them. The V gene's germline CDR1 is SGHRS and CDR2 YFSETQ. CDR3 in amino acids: CASSPQRINTEAFF. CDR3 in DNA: TGCGCCAGCAGCCCACAGCGGATCAACACTGAAGCTTTCTTT.

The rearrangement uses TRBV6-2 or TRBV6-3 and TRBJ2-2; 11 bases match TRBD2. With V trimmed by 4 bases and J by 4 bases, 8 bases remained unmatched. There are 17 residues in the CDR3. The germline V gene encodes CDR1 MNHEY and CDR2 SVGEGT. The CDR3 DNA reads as TGTGCCAGCAGTTTCTGGTTAGCGGGAGGGACCACCGGGGAGCTGTTTTTT. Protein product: CASSFWLAGGTTGELFF.

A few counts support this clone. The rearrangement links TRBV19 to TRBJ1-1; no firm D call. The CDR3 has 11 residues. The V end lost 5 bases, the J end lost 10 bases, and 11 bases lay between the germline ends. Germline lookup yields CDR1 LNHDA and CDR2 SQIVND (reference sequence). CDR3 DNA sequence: TGTGCCAGTAGTTCCACATCGGGAGCTTTCTTT. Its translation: CASSSTSGAFF.

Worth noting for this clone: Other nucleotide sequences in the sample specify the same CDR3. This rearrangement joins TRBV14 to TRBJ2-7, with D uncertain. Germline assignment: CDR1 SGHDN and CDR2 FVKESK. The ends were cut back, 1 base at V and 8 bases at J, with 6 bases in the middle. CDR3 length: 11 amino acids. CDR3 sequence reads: CASSQGAQQYF. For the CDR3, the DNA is TGTGCCAGCAGCCAAGGGGCTCAGCAGTACTTC.